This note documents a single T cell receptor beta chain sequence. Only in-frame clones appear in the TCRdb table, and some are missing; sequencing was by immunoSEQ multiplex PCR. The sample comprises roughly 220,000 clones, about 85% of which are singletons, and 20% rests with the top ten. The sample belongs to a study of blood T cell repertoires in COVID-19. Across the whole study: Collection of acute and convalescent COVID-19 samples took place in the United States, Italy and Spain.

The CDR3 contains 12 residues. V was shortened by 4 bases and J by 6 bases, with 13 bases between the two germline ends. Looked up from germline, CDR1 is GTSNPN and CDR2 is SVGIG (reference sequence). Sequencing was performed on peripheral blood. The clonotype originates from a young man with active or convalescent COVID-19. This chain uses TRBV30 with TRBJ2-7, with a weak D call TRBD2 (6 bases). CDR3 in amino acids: CAWKGGMGEQYF. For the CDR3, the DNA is TGTGCCTGGAAAGGAGGGATGGGCGAGCAGTACTTC.